The 10 T cell receptor beta chains listed next were all sequenced from one sample in a study of control samples from healthy donors and cancer patients (dated by TCRdb to 2019 to 2021). To prepare the library, the immunoSEQ multiplex PCR assay was applied. As stored in TCRdb, this immuneACCESS dataset retains in-frame rearrangements with V and J assigned. A fraction of the clones does not appear; measured against another copy, unresolved V genes explain less than half of the discrepancy, and the remainder lacks a known reason. Within this sample are some 120,000 clones, with more than 85% of them counted one time only. The top ten constitute roughly 7.8% of the sample. Sequenced material: blood. These receptors came from a man aged 18-30 years in good health.

The chain's CDR3 is CASSEATWGGSTDTQYF. The CDR3 bases are TGTGCCAGCAGTGAAGCTACCTGGGGGGGGAGCACAGATACGCAGTATTTT. This sequence joins TRBV6-1 and TRBJ2-3; 7 nucleotides align to TRBD2. Germline CDR1 MNHNS, CDR2 SASEGT. With 0 bases clipped from V and 0 bases from J, the junction kept 6 bases outside the gene matches. The CDR3 contains 17 residues.

This chain links TRBV4-1 with TRBJ1-6; a possible D gene is TRBD1 (5 bases). Looked up from germline, CDR1 is MGHRA and CDR2 is YSYEKL. Trimming left V 4 bases short and J 6 bases short, with 10 bases between. The CDR3 covers 14 residues. CDR3 sequence: CASSRRDANSPLHF. For the CDR3, the DNA is TGCGCCAGCAGCCGCAGGGACGCTAATTCACCCCTCCACTTT.

This sequence joins TRBV19 and TRBJ1-5; 9 positions agree with TRBD1. Looked up from germline, CDR1 is LNHDA and CDR2 is SQIVND (reference sequence). The CDR3 contains 17 residues. J lost 0 bases, V lost 4 bases, and 7 bases had no gene match. The DNA for the CDR3 is TGTGCCAGTAGTAGCATACAGGGGGCGTATAGCAATCAGCCCCAGCATTTT. This sequence encodes CASSSIQGAYSNQPQHF.

CDR3 loop: CASSTFSGGGEQFF. In DNA, the CDR3 is TGCGCCAGCAGCACATTTAGCGGGGGTGGTGAGCAGTTCTTC. The rearrangement links TRBV5-1 to TRBJ2-1; 9 bases are a match to TRBD2. Trimming took 4 bases from V and 9 from J; bases not matched to a gene: 8. The germline gives CDR1 SGHRS, CDR2 YFSETQ. The CDR3 consists of 14 residues.

The chain joins TRBV6-5 to TRBJ2-7; perhaps TRBD1 as D (5 bases). From germline, CDR1 is MNHEY and CDR2 SVGAGI. V lost 2 bases, J lost 7 bases, and 12 bases lay in between. The CDR3 contains 13 residues. CDR3 bases: TGTGCCAGCAGTTACGCAAGGGGCAGGGAGCAGTACTTC. Protein product: CASSYARGREQYF.

V gene TRBV7-2 combines with J gene TRBJ1-2; TRBD1 aligns across 9 bases. The CDR3 has 15 amino acids. Germline-derived CDR1 and CDR2 are SGHTA and FQGNSA. V trimming: 2 bases; J trimming: 4 bases; junction bases outside the gene matches: 5. The CDR3: CASSLRQGERYGYTF. The CDR3 DNA is TGTGCCAGCAGCTTACGACAGGGGGAGCGCTATGGCTACACCTTC. The whole variable domain, remainder taken from reference TRBV7-2 and TRBJ1-2, is GAGVSQSPSNKVTEKGKDVELRCDPISGHTALYWYRQSLGQGLEFLIYFQGNSAPDKSGLPSDRFSAERTGGSVSTLTIQRTQQEDSAVYLCASSLRQGERYGYTFGSGTRLTVV.

This chain connects TRBV5-1 to TRBJ2-2, with TRBD2 matching 12 bases. The CDR3 covers 17 residues. Germline trimming cut 4 bases from V and 4 bases from J; bases unmatched to any gene: 8. CDR1 and CDR2 from the germline V gene are SGHRS and YFSETQ. The CDR3 DNA follows: TGCGCCAGCAGCCTTCTACTAGCGGGGGGTGGCACCGGGGAGCTGTTTTTT. It translates to CASSLLLAGGGTGELFF.

The chain is built from TRBV29-1 and TRBJ2-5; TRBD1 aligns across 8 bases. V dropped 8 bases and J dropped 2; count of bases not matched to a gene: 7. This CDR3 region has 13 residues. From germline, CDR1 is SQVTM and CDR2 ANQGSEA. CDR3 DNA sequence: TGCAGCACCTCAGGGACAGGACAAGAGACCCAGTACTTC. Translated: CSTSGTGQETQYF.

The rearrangement uses TRBV6-5 and TRBJ1-6; TRBD1 is a possible D gene (5 bases). Per germline, CDR1 MNHEY and CDR2 SVGAGI. This CDR3 is 13 amino acids long. V gave up 5 bases and J gave up 7 bases, with 9 bases separating them. This chain's CDR3 is CASSQTENSPLHF. CDR3 DNA sequence: TGTGCCAGCAGTCAGACAGAGAATTCACCCCTCCACTTT.

This clone was observed once. V usage is TRBV6-1 and J usage is TRBJ1-2; perhaps TRBD1 as D (5 bases). The germline V gene has CDR1 MNHNS and CDR2 SASEGT. Trimming pared 3 bases from V and 5 bases from J, leaving 10 bases between. There are 13 residues in the CDR3. CDR3 loop: CASSETTVYGYTF. CDR3 nucleotide sequence: TGTGCCAGCAGTGAGACGACAGTTTATGGCTACACCTTC.